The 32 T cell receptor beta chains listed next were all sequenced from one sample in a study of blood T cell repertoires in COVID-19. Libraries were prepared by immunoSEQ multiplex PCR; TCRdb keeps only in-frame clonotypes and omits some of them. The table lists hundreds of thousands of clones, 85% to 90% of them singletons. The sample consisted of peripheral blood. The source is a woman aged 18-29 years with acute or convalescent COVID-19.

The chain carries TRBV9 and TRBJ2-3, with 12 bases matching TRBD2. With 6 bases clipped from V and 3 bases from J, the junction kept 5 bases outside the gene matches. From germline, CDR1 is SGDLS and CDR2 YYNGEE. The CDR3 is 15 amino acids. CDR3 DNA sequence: TGTGCCAGCACTAGCGGGGGGGCCTGGACAGATACGCAGTATTTT. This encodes CASTSGGAWTDTQYF. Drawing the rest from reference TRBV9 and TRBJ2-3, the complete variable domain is DSGVTQTPKHLITATGQRVTLRCSPRSGDLSVYWYQQSLDQGLQFLIQYYNGEERAKGNILERFSAQQFPDLHSELNLSSLELGDSALYFCASTSGGAWTDTQYFGPGTRLTVL.

CDR3 nucleotides: TGTGCCAGCAGCCCCGACAGGGGTGGAGAAAAACTGTTTTTT. Its translation is CASSPDRGGEKLFF. This rearrangement joins TRBV6-5 to TRBJ1-4; 8 bases fit TRBD1. Germline CDR1 is MNHEY and CDR2 is SVGAGI. The V gene end was trimmed by 6 bases and the J gene end by 8 bases; junction bases not matched to a gene: 8. This CDR3 comprises 14 residues.

The CDR3 region has the DNA TGCGCCAGCAGGGACCCAACGGGGGATGAGCAGTTCTTC. Protein product: CASRDPTGDEQFF. The chain has TRBV5-1 and TRBJ2-1; possible D gene TRBD2, 6 bases. Trimming left V 5 bases short and J 8 bases short, with 14 bases between. The germline gives CDR1 SGHRS, CDR2 YFSETQ. The CDR3 contains 13 residues.

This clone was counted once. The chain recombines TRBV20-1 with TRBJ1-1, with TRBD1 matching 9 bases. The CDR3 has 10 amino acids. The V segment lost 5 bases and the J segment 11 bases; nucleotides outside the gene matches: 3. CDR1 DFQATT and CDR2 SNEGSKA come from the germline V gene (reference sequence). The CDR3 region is CSAGDRGAFF. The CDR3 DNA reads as TGCAGTGCTGGTGACAGGGGGGCTTTCTTT.

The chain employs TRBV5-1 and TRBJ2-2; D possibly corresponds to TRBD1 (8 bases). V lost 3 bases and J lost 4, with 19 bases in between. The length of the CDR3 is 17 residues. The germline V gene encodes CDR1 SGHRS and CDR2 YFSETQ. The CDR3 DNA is TGCGCCAGCAGCTGGGGGGGCCAGACAGGGGTCACCGGGGAGCTGTTTTTT. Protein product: CASSWGGQTGVTGELFF.

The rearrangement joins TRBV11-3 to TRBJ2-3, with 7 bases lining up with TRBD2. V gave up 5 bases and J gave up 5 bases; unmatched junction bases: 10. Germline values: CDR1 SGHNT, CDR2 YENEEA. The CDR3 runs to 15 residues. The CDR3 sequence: CASSPGQSGGDTQYF. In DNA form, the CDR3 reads TGTGCCAGCAGCCCGGGGCAGTCGGGAGGAGATACGCAGTATTTT.

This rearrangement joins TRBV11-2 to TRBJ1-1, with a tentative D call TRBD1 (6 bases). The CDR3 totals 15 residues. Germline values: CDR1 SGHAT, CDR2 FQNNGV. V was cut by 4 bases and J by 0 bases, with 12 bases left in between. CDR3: CASSWGPNLNTEAFF. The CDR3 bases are TGTGCCAGCAGCTGGGGGCCCAATTTGAACACTGAAGCTTTCTTT.

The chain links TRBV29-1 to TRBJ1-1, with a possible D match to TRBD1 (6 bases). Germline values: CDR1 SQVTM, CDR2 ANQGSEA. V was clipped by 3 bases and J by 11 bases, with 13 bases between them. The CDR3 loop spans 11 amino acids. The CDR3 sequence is CSVDSPQGAFF. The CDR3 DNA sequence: TGCAGCGTTGATTCTCCCCAGGGGGCTTTCTTT.

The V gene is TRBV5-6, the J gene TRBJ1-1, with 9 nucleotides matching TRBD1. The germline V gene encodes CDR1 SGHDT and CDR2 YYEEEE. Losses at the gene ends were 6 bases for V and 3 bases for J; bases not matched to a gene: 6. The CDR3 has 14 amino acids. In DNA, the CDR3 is TGTGCCAGCACCCCGGACAGGGGATACACTGAAGCTTTCTTT. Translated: CASTPDRGYTEAFF.

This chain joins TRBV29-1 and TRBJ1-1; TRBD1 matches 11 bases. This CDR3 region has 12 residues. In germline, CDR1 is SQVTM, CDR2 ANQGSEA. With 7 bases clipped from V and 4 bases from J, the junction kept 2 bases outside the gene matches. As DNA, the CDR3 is TGCAGCGCGGGACAGGGGGGCACTGAAGCTTTCTTT. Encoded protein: CSAGQGGTEAFF.

Written as DNA, the CDR3 is TGTGCCAGCAGCCGCCGCACAGGGGGGAACTATGGCTACACCTTC. This sequence encodes CASSRRTGGNYGYTF. The J gene is TRBJ1-2, the V gene TRBV27; TRBD1 matches 8 bases. Looked up from germline, CDR1 is MNHEY and CDR2 is SMNVEV (reference sequence). CDR3 size: 15 residues. The V and J ends lost 6 bases and 2 bases, in that order; junction bases with no gene match: 8.

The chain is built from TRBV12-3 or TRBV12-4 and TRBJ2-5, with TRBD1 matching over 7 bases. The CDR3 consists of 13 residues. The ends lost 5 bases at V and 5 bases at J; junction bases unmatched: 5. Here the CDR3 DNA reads TGTGCCAGCAGTCTGACAGGGTGGGAGACCCAGTACTTC. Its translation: CASSLTGWETQYF.

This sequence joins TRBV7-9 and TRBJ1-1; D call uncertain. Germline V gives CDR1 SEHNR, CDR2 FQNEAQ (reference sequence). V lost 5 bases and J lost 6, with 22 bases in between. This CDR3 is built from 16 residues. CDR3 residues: CASSPLGGEGYPEAFF. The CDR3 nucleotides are TGTGCCAGCAGCCCCTTAGGCGGGGAGGGATACCCTGAAGCTTTCTTT.

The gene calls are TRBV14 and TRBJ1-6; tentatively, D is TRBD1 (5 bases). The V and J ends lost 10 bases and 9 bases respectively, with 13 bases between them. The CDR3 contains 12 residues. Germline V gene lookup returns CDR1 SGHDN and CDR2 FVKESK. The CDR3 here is CAIERRGSPLHF. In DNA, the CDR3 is TGTGCCATCGAGAGGAGGGGTTCACCCCTCCACTTT.

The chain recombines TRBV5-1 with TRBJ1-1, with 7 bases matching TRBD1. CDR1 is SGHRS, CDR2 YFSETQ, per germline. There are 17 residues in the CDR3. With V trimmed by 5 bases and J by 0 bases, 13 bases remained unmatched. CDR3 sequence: CASSSRWTGDMNTEAFF. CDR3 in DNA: TGCGCCAGCAGTTCCCGATGGACAGGCGACATGAACACTGAAGCTTTCTTT.

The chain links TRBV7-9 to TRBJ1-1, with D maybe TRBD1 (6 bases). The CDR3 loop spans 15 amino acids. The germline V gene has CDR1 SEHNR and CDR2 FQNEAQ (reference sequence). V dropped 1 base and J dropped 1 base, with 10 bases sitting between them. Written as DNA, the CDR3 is TGTGCCAGCAGCTTAGGTGTCAGGGGGAACACTGAAGCTTTCTTT. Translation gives CASSLGVRGNTEAFF.

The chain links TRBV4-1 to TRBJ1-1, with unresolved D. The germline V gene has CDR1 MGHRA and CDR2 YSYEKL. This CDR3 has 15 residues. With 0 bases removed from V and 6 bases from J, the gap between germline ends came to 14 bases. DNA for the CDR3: TGCGCCAGCAGCCAAGATCGTCATTTAGTCCCTGAAGCTTTCTTT. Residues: CASSQDRHLVPEAFF.

The DNA of the CDR3 is TGTGCCAGCAGCGTAGGGCTCCTTCCGAACACCGGGGAGCTGTTTTTT. Translation gives CASSVGLLPNTGELFF. This sequence joins TRBV9 and TRBJ2-2, with D unclear. The ends were cut back, 0 bases at V and 0 bases at J, with 9 bases in the middle. The CDR3 loop spans 16 amino acids. Germline CDR1 and CDR2: SGDLS and YYNGEE.

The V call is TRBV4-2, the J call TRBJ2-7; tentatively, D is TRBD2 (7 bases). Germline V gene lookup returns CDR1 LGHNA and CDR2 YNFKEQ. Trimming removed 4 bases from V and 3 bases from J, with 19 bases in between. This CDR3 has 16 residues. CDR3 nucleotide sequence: TGTGCCAGCAGCCCCCGTTGGGCGGGGGCTCGCTACGAGCAGTACTTC. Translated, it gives CASSPRWAGARYEQYF.

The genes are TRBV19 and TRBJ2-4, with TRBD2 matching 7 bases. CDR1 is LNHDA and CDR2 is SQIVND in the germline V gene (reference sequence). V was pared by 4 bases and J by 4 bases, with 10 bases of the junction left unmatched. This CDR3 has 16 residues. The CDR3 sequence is CASSNYWAGVKNIQYF. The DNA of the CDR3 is TGTGCCAGTAGTAACTACTGGGCGGGGGTTAAAAACATTCAGTACTTC.

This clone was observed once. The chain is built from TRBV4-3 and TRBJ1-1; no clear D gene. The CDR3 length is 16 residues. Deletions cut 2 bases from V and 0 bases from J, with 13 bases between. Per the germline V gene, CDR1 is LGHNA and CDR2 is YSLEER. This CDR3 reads CASSQYGGSVNTEAFF. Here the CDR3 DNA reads TGCGCCAGCAGCCAATATGGAGGGAGCGTGAACACTGAAGCTTTCTTT.

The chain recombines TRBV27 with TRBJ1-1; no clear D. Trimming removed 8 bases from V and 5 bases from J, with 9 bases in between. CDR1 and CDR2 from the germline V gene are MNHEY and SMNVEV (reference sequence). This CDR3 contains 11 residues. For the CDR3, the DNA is TGTGCCAGCCTAGGTTGGACTGAAGCTTTCTTT. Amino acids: CASLGWTEAFF.

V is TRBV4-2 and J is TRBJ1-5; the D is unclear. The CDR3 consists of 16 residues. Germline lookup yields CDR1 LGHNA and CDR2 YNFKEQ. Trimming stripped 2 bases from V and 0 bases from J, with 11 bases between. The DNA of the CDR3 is TGTGCCAGCAGCCAAAATGGGCAGTTTAGCAATCAGCCCCAGCATTTT. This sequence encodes CASSQNGQFSNQPQHF.

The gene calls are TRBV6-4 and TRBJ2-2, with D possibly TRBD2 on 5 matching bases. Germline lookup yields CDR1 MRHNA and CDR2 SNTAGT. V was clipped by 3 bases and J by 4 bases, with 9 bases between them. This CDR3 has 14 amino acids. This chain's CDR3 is CASSEEVSTGELFF. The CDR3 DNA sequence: TGTGCCAGCAGTGAGGAGGTATCCACCGGGGAGCTGTTTTTT.

The CDR3 DNA reads as TGTGCCAGCAGCTTAGCGGAAGGGGGCAACTATGGCTACACCTTC. It specifies CASSLAEGGNYGYTF. J is TRBJ1-2 and V is TRBV7-2; 7 bases agree with TRBD1. After removal of 0 bases from V and 2 bases from J, the junction contained 3 bases not matched to a gene. The CDR3 runs to 15 residues. Germline values: CDR1 SGHTA, CDR2 FQGNSA.

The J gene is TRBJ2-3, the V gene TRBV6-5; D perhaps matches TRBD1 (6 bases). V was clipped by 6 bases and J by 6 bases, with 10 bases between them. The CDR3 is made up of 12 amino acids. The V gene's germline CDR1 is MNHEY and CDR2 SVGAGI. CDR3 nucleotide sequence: TGTGCCAGCAGCGCCAGGGGTGATACGCAGTATTTT. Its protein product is CASSARGDTQYF.

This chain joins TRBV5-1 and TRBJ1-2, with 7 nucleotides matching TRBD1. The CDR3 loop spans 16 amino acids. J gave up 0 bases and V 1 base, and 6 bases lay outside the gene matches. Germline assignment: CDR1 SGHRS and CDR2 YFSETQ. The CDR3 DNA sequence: TGCGCCAGCAGCTTGAGGTGGGACAGCACTAACTATGGCTACACCTTC. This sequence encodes CASSLRWDSTNYGYTF.

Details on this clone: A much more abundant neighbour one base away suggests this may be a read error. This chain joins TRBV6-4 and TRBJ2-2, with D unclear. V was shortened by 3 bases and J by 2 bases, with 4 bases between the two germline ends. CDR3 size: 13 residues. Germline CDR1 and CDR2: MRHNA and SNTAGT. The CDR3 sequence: CASSETNTGELFF. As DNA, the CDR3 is TGTGCCAGCAGTGAAACTAACACCGGGGAGCTGTTTTTT.

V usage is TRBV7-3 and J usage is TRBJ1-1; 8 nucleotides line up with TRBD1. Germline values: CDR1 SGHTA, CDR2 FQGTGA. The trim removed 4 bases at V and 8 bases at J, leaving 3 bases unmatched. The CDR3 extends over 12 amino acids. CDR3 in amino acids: CASSSNRGEAFF. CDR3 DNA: TGTGCCAGCAGCTCTAACAGGGGGGAAGCTTTCTTT.

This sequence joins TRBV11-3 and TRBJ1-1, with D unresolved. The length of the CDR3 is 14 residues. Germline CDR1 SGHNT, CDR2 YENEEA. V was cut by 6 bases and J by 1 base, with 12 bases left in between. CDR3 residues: CASSLMGENTEAFF. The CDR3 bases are TGTGCCAGCAGTTTAATGGGAGAGAACACTGAAGCTTTCTTT.

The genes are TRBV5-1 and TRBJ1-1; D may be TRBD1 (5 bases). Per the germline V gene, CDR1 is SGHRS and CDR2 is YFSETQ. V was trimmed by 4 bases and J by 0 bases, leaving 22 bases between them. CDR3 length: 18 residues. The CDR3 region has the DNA TGCGCCAGCAGCCGAATTGGGGCTAGGTACACAATGAACACTGAAGCTTTCTTT. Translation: CASSRIGARYTMNTEAFF.

The CDR3 DNA reads as TGTGCCAGCAGTTACAACGAGGGAGTATCTGGAAACACCATATATTTT. Protein sequence: CASSYNEGVSGNTIYF. The chain employs TRBV6-5 and TRBJ1-3, with D hard to call. The germline V gene encodes CDR1 MNHEY and CDR2 SVGAGI. The V end lost 2 bases, the J end lost 1 base, and 12 bases lay between the germline ends. The CDR3 totals 16 residues.